The present T cell receptor beta chain was sequenced within a study of shared clonotypes between healthy human individuals. The table came from immunoSEQ multiplex PCR; TCRdb's copy has only in-frame clones and leaves some out. In the table there are about 2.2 million clones, 90% to 95% of which are singletons. V lost 7 bases and J lost 5, with 18 bases in between. Germline-derived CDR1 and CDR2 are MNHEY and SVGAGI. The CDR3 is 14 residues long. Terminally differentiated effector memory CD45RA+ cells were excluded from the naive CD8 cells, which were CD45RO-negative and positively selected for CCR7. Nashville, Tennessee was home to all donors, each a Caucasian adult.

The rearrangement uses TRBV6-5 and TRBJ2-7; D tentatively fits TRBD1 or TRBD2 (5 bases each). Material: naive CD8+ T cells from PBMCs. The TCR originated in a man younger than 35 in good health. Some clones in this sample may be carry-over from other donors' samples. The CDR3 nucleotides read TGTGCCAGCACGCCTTTTTGGGGGAGCGACGAGCAGTACTTC. This sequence encodes CASTPFWGSDEQYF.